The 32 T cell receptor beta chains in this list originate from one sample, sequenced in a study of blood T cell repertoires in COVID-19. TCRdb's table, derived via immunoSEQ multiplex PCR, lists solely in-frame clones and lacks some. The sample lists approximately 230,000 clones, approximately 82% seen once, with over 12% in the top ten. The sequencing sample was made of PBMCs or T cells enriched from blood (not recorded which). These receptors were obtained from a man aged 35-49 years who had recovered from COVID-19.

The gene calls are TRBV13 and TRBJ1-4; D gene uncertain. Between the trimmed V and J ends, which lost 0 bases and 8 bases, there was a span of 7 bases. Germline V lookup: CDR1 PRHDT, CDR2 FYEKMQ (reference sequence). The CDR3 is 13 amino acids. Written as DNA, the CDR3 is TGTGCCAGCAGCTTAGGACCGAGGGAAAAACTGTTTTTT. Translating gives CASSLGPREKLFF. Looking up the rest from reference TRBV13 and TRBJ1-4 gives the full variable domain: AAGVIQSPRHLIKEKRETATLKCYPIPRHDTVYWYQQGPGQDPQFLISFYEKMQSDKGSIPDRFSAQQFSDYHSELNMSSLELGDSALYFCASSLGPREKLFFGSGTQLSVL.

This chain uses TRBV25-1 with TRBJ2-7; 8 nucleotides agree with TRBD1. CDR1 and CDR2 (germline): MGHDK, SYGVNS. J lost 6 bases, V lost 6 bases, and 13 bases had no gene match. CDR3 length equals 15 residues. For the CDR3, the DNA is TGTGCCAGCAGCGGAGACAGGGGTATGGGGGTCGAGCAGTACTTC. It translates to CASSGDRGMGVEQYF.

This chain connects TRBV28 to TRBJ1-2; the D gene is possibly TRBD1 (5 bases). The CDR3 totals 12 residues. Trimming pared 7 bases from V and 6 bases from J, leaving 12 bases between. From germline, CDR1 is MDHEN and CDR2 SYDVKM. The CDR3 coding sequence is TGTGCCAGCACCTCGGGGGTCCATGGCTACACCTTC. This gives the protein CASTSGVHGYTF.

The rearrangement links TRBV30 to TRBJ1-2; no firm D call. The germline CDR1 and CDR2 sequences are GTSNPN and SVGIG (reference sequence). V was cut by 1 base and J by 3 bases, with 9 bases left in between. The CDR3 length is 13 residues. CDR3 amino acids: CAWSDPRHYGYTF. The DNA of the CDR3 is TGTGCCTGGAGTGACCCTAGGCACTATGGCTACACCTTC.

The chain couples TRBV5-1 to TRBJ1-4; D is unclear. V lost 7 bases and J 3 bases, leaving 10 bases between the germline ends. The germline gives CDR1 SGHRS, CDR2 YFSETQ. The CDR3 is 13 residues long. The CDR3 here is CASAPRSNEKLFF. CDR3 DNA: TGCGCCAGCGCCCCACGGTCTAATGAAAAACTGTTTTTT. Complete variable domain (other parts from reference TRBV5-1 and TRBJ1-4): KAGVTQTPRYLIKTRGQQVTLSCSPISGHRSVSWYQQTPGQGLQFLFEYFSETQRNKGNFPGRFSGRQFSNSRSEMNVSTLELGDSALYLCASAPRSNEKLFFGSGTQLSVL.

The rearrangement uses TRBV24-1 and TRBJ1-5; D not certain. CDR1 is KGHDR, CDR2 SFDVKD, per germline. V was pared by 4 bases and J by 0 bases, with 6 bases between. The CDR3 totals 14 residues. The CDR3 region is CATSEFSSNQPQHF. The CDR3 coding sequence is TGTGCCACCAGTGAGTTCTCTAGCAATCAGCCCCAGCATTTT.

The V call is TRBV5-4, the J call TRBJ1-2; 8 nucleotides match TRBD1. CDR3 length: 14 residues. The junction had 11 bases not matched to a gene; V was cut back by 5 bases and J by 8 bases. Germline V CDR1 and CDR2: SGHNT, YYREEE (reference sequence). In nucleotides, the CDR3 is TGTGCCAGCAGTATTGACAGGGGCGTCGACGGCTACACCTTC. Translating it yields CASSIDRGVDGYTF.

This chain joins TRBV5-8 and TRBJ1-5; 11 nucleotides agree with TRBD1. V lost 4 bases, J lost 7 bases, and 7 bases stayed unmatched. The CDR3 spans 15 residues. Germline V lookup: CDR1 SGHTS, CDR2 YDEGEE. The CDR3 DNA is TGTGCCAGCAGCCCCGGACAGGGGGCGCGGCAGCCCCAGCATTTT. Its protein is CASSPGQGARQPQHF.

The genes are TRBV4-1 and TRBJ1-4, with 7 bases identical to TRBD1. V lost 6 bases to trimming and J lost 5 bases; unmatched junction nucleotides: 9. The CDR3 is 15 amino acids. Germline lookup yields CDR1 MGHRA and CDR2 YSYEKL. Here the CDR3 reads CASSYIQGTNEKLFF. The CDR3 DNA sequence: TGCGCCAGCAGTTACATACAGGGGACAAATGAAAAACTGTTTTTT.

This sequence joins TRBV6-2 or TRBV6-3 and TRBJ1-2, with D perhaps matching TRBD1 (6 bases). Germline V lookup: CDR1 MNHEY, CDR2 SVGEGT. V was pared by 6 bases and J by 7 bases, with 21 bases between. This CDR3 is 15 amino acids long. In DNA form, the CDR3 reads TGTGCCAGCAGCTCCCCGGGGACATATGGCGTTGGCTACACCTTC. It is translated as CASSSPGTYGVGYTF.

The chain links TRBV5-6 to TRBJ2-3, with TRBD2 as a possible D gene (6 bases). From germline, CDR1 is SGHDT and CDR2 YYEEEE. CDR3 length: 16 residues. V dropped 7 bases and J dropped 4 bases, with 22 bases sitting between them. The CDR3 DNA reads as TGTGCCAGCGGCCGCTTGAGGGGCGGGAAAGCAGATACGCAGTATTTT. Translated: CASGRLRGGKADTQYF.

V is TRBV29-1 and J is TRBJ1-2; the match to TRBD1 covers 7 bases. The V gene end was trimmed by 0 bases and the J gene end by 6 bases; junction bases not matched to a gene: 7. The CDR3 has 14 amino acids. Germline lookup yields CDR1 SQVTM and CDR2 ANQGSEA. The CDR3 is CSVEDPDRANGYTF. CDR3 bases: TGCAGCGTTGAAGATCCAGACAGGGCGAATGGCTACACCTTC. Combining the CDR3 with reference TRBV29-1 and TRBJ1-2 gives the whole variable domain SAVISQKPSRDICQRGTSLTIQCQVDSQVTMMFWYRQQPGQSLTLIATANQGSEATYESGFVIDKFPISRPNLTFSTLTVSNMSPEDSSIYLCSVEDPDRANGYTFGSGTRLTVV.

The chain recombines TRBV7-9 with TRBJ1-6, with D perhaps TRBD1 (5 bases). The ends were cut back, 5 bases at V and 9 bases at J, with 11 bases in the middle. Germline CDR1 is SEHNR and CDR2 is FQNEAQ (reference sequence). The CDR3 is 13 amino acids. The CDR3 DNA reads as TGTGCCAGCAGCGGACCCCAGGGTTCACCCCTCCACTTT. It codes for CASSGPQGSPLHF.

The chain recombines TRBV7-9 with TRBJ1-1; a possible D gene is TRBD1 (5 bases). This CDR3 is 13 amino acids long. CDR1 and CDR2 (germline): SEHNR, FQNEAQ (reference sequence). Between the trimmed V and J ends, which lost 4 bases and 6 bases, there was a span of 12 bases. CDR3 region: CASSWEGLAEAFF. The CDR3 nucleotides are TGTGCCAGCAGCTGGGAGGGGTTGGCTGAAGCTTTCTTT.

V gene TRBV5-1 combines with J gene TRBJ2-1; D not resolved. The CDR3 has 16 amino acids. V was cut by 0 bases and J by 2 bases, with 12 bases left in between. Germline V gene sequence: CDR1 SGHRS, CDR2 YFSETQ. The CDR3 sequence: CASSLAAASAYNEQFF. CDR3 in DNA: TGCGCCAGCAGCTTGGCGGCAGCCAGCGCCTACAATGAGCAGTTCTTC.

The CDR3 here is CSVDGTSGETHNEQFF. CDR3 nucleotides: TGCAGCGTCGACGGGACTAGCGGGGAGACCCACAATGAGCAGTTCTTC. The rearrangement links TRBV29-1 to TRBJ2-1, with 13 bases lining up with TRBD2. Per the germline V gene, CDR1 is SQVTM and CDR2 is ANQGSEA. The CDR3 runs 16 residues. With 6 bases clipped from V and 5 bases from J, the junction kept 10 bases outside the gene matches.

CDR3 region: CASSSLAGTSYEQYF. The CDR3 DNA reads TGCGCCAGCAGCTCGCTAGCGGGTACCTCCTACGAGCAGTACTTC. The chain employs TRBV5-1 and TRBJ2-7, with 8 bases fitting TRBD2. Germline trimming cut 3 bases from V and 0 bases from J; bases unmatched to any gene: 5. Per germline, CDR1 SGHRS and CDR2 YFSETQ. The CDR3 runs to 15 residues.

This clone was seen only once. This chain uses TRBV5-4 with TRBJ2-2; TRBD1 matches at 7 bases. Germline values: CDR1 SGHNT, CDR2 YYREEE (reference sequence). Trimming cost V 2 bases and J 4 bases; bases outside gene matches: 5. This CDR3 region has 15 residues. CDR3 loop: CASSLQGKVTGELFF. CDR3 sequence (DNA): TGTGCCAGCAGCTTACAGGGGAAAGTCACCGGGGAGCTGTTTTTT.

The rearrangement joins TRBV28 to TRBJ2-3, with D maybe TRBD2 (7 bases). Looked up from germline, CDR1 is MDHEN and CDR2 is SYDVKM. Between the trimmed V and J ends, which lost 6 bases and 4 bases, there was a span of 14 bases. CDR3 length: 14 amino acids. The CDR3 nucleotides are TGTGCCAGCAGAGAAGGGGGGGCCCCAGATACGCAGTATTTT. It is translated as CASREGGAPDTQYF.

This clone was observed a handful of times. The chain has TRBV3-1 (or the pseudogene TRBV3-2) and TRBJ1-4; the match to TRBD1 covers 7 bases. With V trimmed by 4 bases and J by 5 bases, 10 bases remained unmatched. This CDR3 spans 16 amino acids. Germline V lookup: CDR1 LGHDT, CDR2 YNNKEL (reference sequence). The chain's CDR3 is CASSPRQGGQNEKLFF. CDR3 DNA sequence: TGTGCCAGCAGCCCCCGACAGGGAGGCCAGAATGAAAAACTGTTTTTT.

This chain links TRBV2 with TRBJ2-2, with 12 bases fitting TRBD2. With 8 bases clipped from V and 4 bases from J, the junction kept 11 bases outside the gene matches. Looked up from germline, CDR1 is SNHLY and CDR2 is FYNNEI. This CDR3 has 17 residues. The CDR3 loop reads CASGSSGGAAGTGELFF. The CDR3 coding sequence is TGTGCCAGCGGGTCTAGCGGGGGGGCGGCCGGCACCGGGGAGCTGTTTTTT.

This rearrangement joins TRBV5-3 to TRBJ1-4, with D unclear. TRBV5-3 is placed among ORFs of uncertain function. The CDR3 runs 15 residues. Trimming cost V 4 bases and J 0 bases, with 10 bases left between them. The CDR3 loop is CARSVHHTTNEKLFF. In nucleotides, the CDR3 is TGTGCCAGAAGCGTTCATCACACAACTAATGAAAAACTGTTTTTT.

The chain couples TRBV7-8 to TRBJ2-2; D uncertain. The length of the CDR3 is 13 residues. The germline CDR1 and CDR2 sequences are SGHVS and FQNEAQ. V was trimmed by 4 bases and J by 6 bases, leaving 9 bases between them. In DNA, the CDR3 is TGTGCCAGCAGCTCACCGGTTCCCGGGGAGCTGTTTTTT. This encodes CASSSPVPGELFF.

This rearrangement joins TRBV28 to TRBJ1-6; 11 nucleotides agree with TRBD1. The germline V gene has CDR1 MDHEN and CDR2 SYDVKM. V lost 5 bases, J lost 9 bases, and 9 bases stayed unmatched. The CDR3 loop spans 16 amino acids. CDR3: CASSPQGGTGGSPLHF. The CDR3 DNA sequence: TGTGCCAGCAGTCCCCAGGGGGGGACAGGGGGTTCACCCCTCCACTTT.

This sequence joins TRBV28 and TRBJ1-2, with D unresolved. The CDR3 consists of 13 residues. V dropped 2 bases and J dropped 5 bases, with 9 bases sitting between them. Germline lookup yields CDR1 MDHEN and CDR2 SYDVKM. The CDR3 nucleotides read TGTGCCAGCAGTTTACCACCACAGTATGGCTACACCTTC. It encodes CASSLPPQYGYTF.

This clone was seen only once. The chain is built from TRBV18 and TRBJ1-4; D perhaps matches TRBD1 (5 bases). The CDR3 spans 17 residues. Germline CDR1 is KGHSH and CDR2 is LQKENI. V dropped 2 bases and J dropped 8 bases, with 21 bases sitting between them. CDR3 protein: CASSPITVSAGLEKLFF. CDR3 bases: TGTGCCAGCTCACCAATAACTGTCTCGGCAGGGTTGGAAAAACTGTTTTTT. Full variable domain (remainder filled in from reference TRBV18 and TRBJ1-4): NAGVMQNPRHLVRRRGQEARLRCSPMKGHSHVYWYRQLPEEGLKFMVYLQKENIIDESGMPKERFSAEFPKEGPSILRIQQVVRGDSAAYFCASSPITVSAGLEKLFFGSGTQLSVL.

The chain is built from TRBV14 and TRBJ2-6; D call uncertain. This CDR3 has 14 amino acids. V gave up 1 base and J gave up 1 base, with 2 bases separating them. Per the germline V gene, CDR1 is SGHDN and CDR2 is FVKESK. The CDR3 here is CASSQVSGANVLTF. The CDR3, as DNA: TGTGCCAGCAGCCAAGTATCTGGGGCCAACGTCCTGACTTTC.

The chain links TRBV2 to TRBJ1-1, with TRBD1 identical over 10 bases. Trimming removed 6 bases from V and 5 bases from J; junction bases left unmatched: 12. CDR3 length equals 16 residues. Germline lookup yields CDR1 SNHLY and CDR2 FYNNEI. CDR3: CASSRRDRGERTEAFF. In DNA form, the CDR3 reads TGTGCCAGCAGCCGCCGGGACAGGGGAGAACGAACTGAAGCTTTCTTT. The full variable domain, in which reference TRBV2 and TRBJ1-1 provide the parts outside the CDR3, is EPEVTQTPSHQVTQMGQEVILRCVPISNHLYFYWYRQILGQKVEFLVSFYNNEISEKSEIFDDQFSVERPDGSNFTLKIRSTKLEDSAMYFCASSRRDRGERTEAFFGQGTRLTVV.

CDR3 DNA sequence: TGTGCCAGTAGTTACAGGGGGCAGGGGCAGCCCCAGCATTTT. It specifies CASSYRGQGQPQHF. The chain links TRBV19 to TRBJ1-5, with TRBD1 identical over 9 bases. V lost 5 bases and J lost 7; bases outside the gene matches: 6. This CDR3 contains 14 residues. CDR1 and CDR2 from the germline V gene are LNHDA and SQIVND (reference sequence).

V is TRBV5-1 and J is TRBJ2-1; the match to TRBD2 covers 8 bases. This CDR3 has 17 residues. V shed 0 bases, J shed 4 bases, and the junction held 9 bases outside the gene matches. Germline values: CDR1 SGHRS, CDR2 YFSETQ. The CDR3 here is CASSLGVLAGGYNEQFF. CDR3 bases: TGCGCCAGCAGCTTGGGTGTTCTCGCGGGGGGTTACAATGAGCAGTTCTTC.

The rearrangement links TRBV2 to TRBJ1-1; 9 bases agree with TRBD1. V was clipped by 6 bases and J by 3 bases; unmatched bases: 8. CDR3 length: 15 residues. In germline, CDR1 is SNHLY, CDR2 FYNNEI. In nucleotides, the CDR3 is TGTGCCAGCAGCTTACAGGGGGCGCGGGACACTGAAGCTTTCTTT. Translation: CASSLQGARDTEAFF.

The rearrangement links TRBV5-1 to TRBJ1-2, with D hard to call. The CDR3 sequence is 14 residues long. Germline V lookup: CDR1 SGHRS, CDR2 YFSETQ. Between the trimmed V and J ends, which lost 0 bases and 4 bases, there was a span of 10 bases. CDR3 sequence reads: CASSLGTAGYGYTF. CDR3 DNA: TGCGCCAGCAGCTTGGGTACAGCGGGCTATGGCTACACCTTC.